The clone carrying this TCR beta chain has only one observation. This sample is drawn from a study of blood T cell repertoires in COVID-19. Study-level background: Acute-phase and convalescent COVID-19 samples originated in the United States, Italy and Spain.

The method was immunoSEQ multiplex PCR; TCRdb's version includes in-frame clones alone and lacks a portion of them. The table includes some 300,000 clones, 88% detected once. This CDR3 contains 15 residues. Per the germline V gene, CDR1 is MRHNA and CDR2 is SNTAGT. With 2 bases removed from V and 2 bases from J, the gap between germline ends came to 10 bases. The rearrangement links TRBV6-4 to TRBJ1-5; no clear D gene. Specimen: PBMCs or T cells enriched from blood (not recorded which). This clonotype was obtained from a woman in her fifties or sixties in a cohort exposed to, infected with or recovered from COVID-19 (not recorded which). CDR3 sequence: CASSDEGRGNQPQHF. The CDR3 DNA follows: TGTGCCAGCAGTGACGAGGGTCGGGGCAATCAGCCCCAGCATTTT.